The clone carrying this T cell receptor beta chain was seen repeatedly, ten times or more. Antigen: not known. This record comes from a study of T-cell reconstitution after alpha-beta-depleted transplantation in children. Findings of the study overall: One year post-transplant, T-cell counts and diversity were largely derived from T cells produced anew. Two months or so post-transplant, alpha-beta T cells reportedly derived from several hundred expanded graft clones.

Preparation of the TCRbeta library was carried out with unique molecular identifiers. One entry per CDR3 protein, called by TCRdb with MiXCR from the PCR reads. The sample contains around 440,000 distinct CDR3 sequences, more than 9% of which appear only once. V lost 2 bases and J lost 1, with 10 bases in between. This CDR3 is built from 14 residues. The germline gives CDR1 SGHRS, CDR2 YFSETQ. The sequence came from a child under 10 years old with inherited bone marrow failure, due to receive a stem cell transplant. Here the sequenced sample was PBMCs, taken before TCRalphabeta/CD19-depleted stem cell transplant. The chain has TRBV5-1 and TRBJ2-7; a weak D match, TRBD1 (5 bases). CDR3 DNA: TGCGCCAGCAGCTTTGCAGGGCGGTCCTACGAGCAGTACTTC. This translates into CASSFAGRSYEQYF.